These 29 T cell receptor beta chains share one sample of origin, sequenced in a study of blood T cell repertoires in COVID-19. Profiled with immunoSEQ multiplex PCR; TCRdb holds only in-frame clones, not every one. This table has about 220,000 clones, more than 80% appearing once. Input material: PBMCs or T cells enriched from blood (not recorded which). Receptors were obtained from a woman in her thirties or forties with acute COVID-19.

J is TRBJ2-5 and V is TRBV5-4; unclear D gene. The ends were cut back, 4 bases at V and 3 bases at J, with 10 bases in the middle. Germline V gene lookup returns CDR1 SGHNT and CDR2 YYREEE (reference sequence). The CDR3 contains 13 residues. CDR3 coding DNA: TGTGCCAGCAGCGTGGACCTAAAAGAGACCCAGTACTTC. Translation gives CASSVDLKETQYF.

The rearrangement joins TRBV7-8 to TRBJ1-1; possibly TRBD1 for D (5 bases). With 3 bases removed from V and 3 bases from J, the gap between germline ends came to 11 bases. Germline lookup yields CDR1 SGHVS and CDR2 FQNEAQ. The CDR3 is 14 residues long. The CDR3, as DNA: TGTGCCAGCAGCTTTTCGACAGACGACACTGAAGCTTTCTTT. The encoded protein is CASSFSTDDTEAFF. Using reference TRBV7-8 and TRBJ1-1 for the parts outside the CDR3, the full variable domain is GAGVSQSPRYKVAKRGQDVALRCDPISGHVSLFWYQQALGQGPEFLTYFQNEAQLDKSGLPSDRFFAERPEGSVSTLKIQRTQQEDSAVYLCASSFSTDDTEAFFGQGTRLTVV.

V usage is TRBV7-9 and J usage is TRBJ1-1; D not certain. V was shortened by 5 bases and J by 1 base, with 8 bases between the two germline ends. Germline assignment: CDR1 SEHNR and CDR2 FQNEAQ (reference sequence). The CDR3 length is 13 residues. CDR3 protein: CASSLAQNTEAFF. In DNA, the CDR3 is TGTGCCAGCAGCCTGGCTCAGAACACTGAAGCTTTCTTT.

The rearrangement joins TRBV5-8 to TRBJ1-2, with D uncertain. CDR1 is SGHTS, CDR2 YDEGEE, per germline. Trimming removed 2 bases at V and 5 bases at J, with 10 bases between. The CDR3 contains 13 residues. CDR3 nucleotide sequence: TGTGCCAGCAGCTTATCGGCAGGTTATGGCTACACCTTC. Its protein is CASSLSAGYGYTF.

The gene calls are TRBV24-1 and TRBJ1-5; D is possibly TRBD1 (6 bases). The germline gives CDR1 KGHDR, CDR2 SFDVKD. V lost 2 bases to trimming and J lost 4 bases, with 14 bases between them. CDR3 length: 16 residues. In nucleotides, the CDR3 is TGTGCCACCAGTGATTCGACAGGTGGTTGGAATCAGCCCCAGCATTTT. Translated, it gives CATSDSTGGWNQPQHF.

The chain carries TRBV5-1 and TRBJ2-5; 7 bases match TRBD2. Germline assignment: CDR1 SGHRS and CDR2 YFSETQ. After removal of 4 bases from V and 0 bases from J, the junction contained 9 bases not matched to a gene. The CDR3 sequence is 16 residues long. CDR3 in DNA: TGCGCCAGCAGCCGGAGGGAGGGCGCCCACCAAGAGACCCAGTACTTC. This codes for CASSRREGAHQETQYF.

In this sample, this clone turned up once. This chain joins TRBV11-2 and TRBJ1-6, with D possibly TRBD1 on 5 matching bases. This CDR3 has 16 residues. Trimming took 1 base from V and 0 from J, leaving 7 bases between them. Germline V gene lookup returns CDR1 SGHAT and CDR2 FQNNGV. In DNA, the CDR3 is TGTGCCAGCAGCTTAGGGGGCGGCTCCTATAATTCACCCCTCCACTTT. The encoded protein is CASSLGGGSYNSPLHF.

This chain connects TRBV30 to TRBJ2-1; D unclear. CDR3 length: 12 residues. Germline CDR1 reads GTSNPN; CDR2 reads SVGIG (reference sequence). Between the trimmed V and J ends, which lost 1 base and 2 bases, there was a span of 3 bases. CDR3 region: CAWSATYNEQFF. The CDR3 DNA follows: TGTGCCTGGAGTGCCACCTACAATGAGCAGTTCTTC.

The chain couples TRBV7-9 to TRBJ1-4; D not certain. The CDR3 runs to 16 residues. The ends were cut back, 6 bases at V and 2 bases at J, with 16 bases in the middle. Germline lookup yields CDR1 SEHNR and CDR2 FQNEAQ (reference sequence). This CDR3 is CASSYSMTDTNEKLFF. DNA of the CDR3: TGTGCCAGCAGTTATAGCATGACTGACACTAATGAAAAACTGTTTTTT.

The chain carries TRBV27 and TRBJ1-6; 9 positions agree with TRBD1. The CDR3 length is 15 residues. The V gene's germline CDR1 is MNHEY and CDR2 SMNVEV (reference sequence). V dropped 7 bases and J dropped 14; count of bases not matched to a gene: 15. CDR3 sequence reads: CASTLLSGTGITLHF. CDR3 DNA sequence: TGTGCCAGCACCTTGCTCTCCGGGACAGGGATCACCCTCCACTTT.

The J gene is TRBJ2-3, the V gene TRBV18; 8 bases line up with TRBD1. This CDR3 has 15 residues. Germline V gene lookup returns CDR1 KGHSH and CDR2 LQKENI. The trim removed 0 bases at V and 3 bases at J, leaving 2 bases unmatched. CDR3 nucleotides: TGTGCCAGCTCACCACCCTGGACAGGGACAGATACGCAGTATTTT. Translating it yields CASSPPWTGTDTQYF.

There are many counts of this clone. In DNA form, the CDR3 reads TGTGCCAGCAGTTTAATGGGACAGAGCTCCTATAATTCACCCCTCCACTTT. Translating gives CASSLMGQSSYNSPLHF. The genes are TRBV2 and TRBJ1-6; TRBD1 matches at 7 bases. CDR1 is SNHLY, CDR2 FYNNEI, per germline. The CDR3 is made up of 17 amino acids. V gave up 5 bases and J gave up 0 bases; unmatched junction bases: 7.

The chain carries TRBV6-4 and TRBJ1-2; 7 nucleotides agree with TRBD1. Trimming took 2 bases from V and 4 from J; bases not matched to a gene: 7. Germline V CDR1 and CDR2: MRHNA, SNTAGT. The CDR3 is made up of 15 amino acids. The CDR3 coding sequence is TGTGCCAGCAGTGACAGGGGAACAGGGGTCTATGGCTACACCTTC. Protein product: CASSDRGTGVYGYTF.

The gene calls are TRBV4-1 and TRBJ1-1; D perhaps matches TRBD1 (5 bases). The CDR3 is 13 amino acids. Germline-derived CDR1 and CDR2 are MGHRA and YSYEKL. Trimming left V 7 bases short and J 7 bases short, with 16 bases between. Written as DNA, the CDR3 is TGCGCCAGCACCCCGGCGTCCCAGGGTGAAGCTTTCTTT. It encodes CASTPASQGEAFF.

This clone showed up just once. The chain carries TRBV5-4 and TRBJ1-2, with a possible D match to TRBD1 (6 bases). V dropped 4 bases and J dropped 2 bases, with 18 bases sitting between them. CDR1 is SGHNT and CDR2 is YYREEE in the germline V gene (reference sequence). The CDR3 extends over 16 amino acids. The CDR3 sequence is CASSPWAADRNYGYTF. CDR3 bases: TGTGCCAGCAGCCCCTGGGCTGCGGACAGAAACTATGGCTACACCTTC.

This sequence joins TRBV4-3 and TRBJ2-7; 7 nucleotides line up with TRBD2. CDR3 length: 15 residues. V shed 4 bases and J 2 bases; nucleotides not matched to a gene: 8. Germline CDR1 and CDR2: LGHNA and YSLEER. CDR3 sequence reads: CASSPGAGSPYEQYF. For the CDR3, the DNA is TGCGCCAGCAGCCCGGGAGCGGGGAGCCCCTACGAGCAGTACTTC.

The chain couples TRBV6-5 to TRBJ1-1, with D perhaps TRBD1 (5 bases). The CDR3 spans 14 residues. Trimming left V 2 bases short and J 4 bases short, with 11 bases between. Germline V CDR1 and CDR2: MNHEY, SVGAGI. The CDR3 here is CASSYRQGATEAFF. DNA for the CDR3: TGTGCCAGCAGTTACAGGCAGGGCGCCACTGAAGCTTTCTTT.

The CDR3 loop reads CSVGTGGNTEAFF. As DNA, the CDR3 is TGCAGCGTGGGAACAGGGGGGAACACTGAAGCTTTCTTT. This chain uses TRBV29-1 with TRBJ1-1; 8 positions agree with TRBD1. The CDR3 spans 13 residues. Germline loops: CDR1 SQVTM, CDR2 ANQGSEA. The J segment lost 1 base and the V segment lost 6 bases, leaving 4 bases of the junction unmatched.

The chain has TRBV5-1 and TRBJ2-7; D may be TRBD1 (6 bases). The V end was cut by 1 base, the J end by 6 bases, with 14 bases between. The CDR3 covers 14 residues. Germline CDR1 SGHRS, CDR2 YFSETQ. CDR3 DNA: TGCGCCAGCAGCTTGTGGGCAGGGGCTAGCGAGCAGTACTTC. It yields the protein CASSLWAGASEQYF.

V usage is TRBV6-5 and J usage is TRBJ1-1; TRBD1 is a possible D gene (6 bases). V dropped 7 bases and J dropped 0 bases, with 12 bases sitting between them. The germline V gene encodes CDR1 MNHEY and CDR2 SVGAGI. The CDR3 is 14 residues long. The DNA for the CDR3 is TGTGCCAGCAACGACAGGAAAATGAACACTGAAGCTTTCTTT. This sequence encodes CASNDRKMNTEAFF.

This chain connects TRBV11-1 to TRBJ1-6; TRBD1 might be the D (5 bases). The V and J ends lost 5 bases and 9 bases respectively, with 11 bases between them. CDR3 size: 13 residues. Germline CDR1 reads SGHAT; CDR2 reads FQDESV (reference sequence). CDR3 nucleotide sequence: TGTGCCAGCAGCGACCAACAGGTTTCACCCCTCCACTTT. This gives the protein CASSDQQVSPLHF. Using reference TRBV11-1 and TRBJ1-6 for the parts outside the CDR3, the full variable domain is EAEVAQSPRYKITEKSQAVAFWCDPISGHATLYWYRQILGQGPELLVQFQDESVVDDSQLPKDRFSAERLKGVDSTLKIQPAELGDSAMYLCASSDQQVSPLHFGNGTRLTVT.

The chain couples TRBV19 to TRBJ1-1; D is unclear. CDR1 is LNHDA and CDR2 is SQIVND in the germline V gene (reference sequence). The length of the CDR3 is 18 residues. Deletions cut 3 bases from V and 2 bases from J, with 22 bases between. The CDR3 DNA sequence: TGTGCCAGTAGTATTCGGAGCCCATTGCCGCGTGTTAACACTGAAGCTTTCTTT. Protein: CASSIRSPLPRVNTEAFF.

This clone occurred once. This rearrangement joins TRBV2 to TRBJ1-5; a weak D match, TRBD1 (6 bases). With 7 bases removed from V and 6 bases from J, the gap between germline ends came to 19 bases. Germline values: CDR1 SNHLY, CDR2 FYNNEI. This CDR3 contains 15 residues. The CDR3 DNA reads TGTGCCAGCATAGAAGAGGGGGGGTCGCGTCAGCCCCAGCATTTT. Encoded protein: CASIEEGGSRQPQHF. Using reference TRBV2 and TRBJ1-5 for the parts outside the CDR3, the full variable domain is EPEVTQTPSHQVTQMGQEVILRCVPISNHLYFYWYRQILGQKVEFLVSFYNNEISEKSEIFDDQFSVERPDGSNFTLKIRSTKLEDSAMYFCASIEEGGSRQPQHFGDGTRLSIL.

V is TRBV9 and J is TRBJ2-7; 8 positions match TRBD1. There are 15 residues in the CDR3. Germline V gene sequence: CDR1 SGDLS, CDR2 YYNGEE. V was clipped by 4 bases and J by 5 bases; unmatched bases: 11. The CDR3 spells CASSPGAGTGNEQYF. In nucleotides, the CDR3 is TGTGCCAGCAGCCCGGGGGCCGGGACAGGAAACGAGCAGTACTTC.

The rearrangement joins TRBV19 to TRBJ1-3; D remains ambiguous. Germline V gene data show CDR1 as LNHDA and CDR2 as SQIVND (reference sequence). Trimming shortened V by 5 bases and J by 3 bases, and 8 bases separated the two germline ends. This CDR3 has 13 residues. The CDR3 nucleotides read TGTGCCAGTAGTTCCCTACGTGGAAACACCATATATTTT. Translated, it gives CASSSLRGNTIYF.

The V and J genes are TRBV4-2 and TRBJ1-4; D is ambiguous. Trimming pared 0 bases from V and 5 bases from J, leaving 13 bases between. The CDR3 runs to 16 residues. Germline V CDR1 and CDR2: LGHNA, YNFKEQ. The CDR3 DNA follows: TGTGCCAGCAGCCAAGATCTCCAGGATCACAATGAAAAACTGTTTTTT. Translating gives CASSQDLQDHNEKLFF.

This sequence joins TRBV2 and TRBJ1-5; TRBD1 might be the D (5 bases). V was clipped by 4 bases and J by 7 bases, with 11 bases between them. CDR3 length equals 13 residues. CDR1 and CDR2 (germline): SNHLY, FYNNEI. CDR3 in amino acids: CASSAGIPQPQHF. CDR3 coding DNA: TGTGCCAGCAGTGCAGGGATCCCCCAGCCCCAGCATTTT.

The V gene is TRBV19, the J gene TRBJ1-5, with 11 bases lining up with TRBD1. Trimming at V came to 5 bases and at J to 0 bases, leaving 12 bases not matched to a gene. In germline, CDR1 is LNHDA, CDR2 SQIVND (reference sequence). The CDR3 consists of 19 residues. This chain's CDR3 is CASSGGTGGRSLSNQPQHF. As DNA, the CDR3 is TGTGCCAGTAGTGGGGGGACAGGGGGTCGTAGCCTTAGCAATCAGCCCCAGCATTTT.

The rearrangement links TRBV7-9 to TRBJ1-1; tentative D call: TRBD1 (6 bases). Germline V gene sequence: CDR1 SEHNR, CDR2 FQNEAQ (reference sequence). Trimming removed 5 bases at V and 0 bases at J, with 19 bases between. The CDR3 contains 17 residues. Here the CDR3 reads CASSRQQGGLLNTEAFF. Here the CDR3 DNA reads TGTGCCAGCAGCCGCCAACAGGGAGGGCTACTGAACACTGAAGCTTTCTTT.